Listed below are T cell receptor beta chains from one sample, sequenced in a study of cytomegalovirus exposure and HLA in healthy donors. Sequencing used immunoSEQ multiplex PCR; TCRdb keeps in-frame clones, though not all of them. The profile shows 120,000 to 150,000 clones, around 75% of them singletons. Sequences were obtained from PBMCs. The receptor source for this set is a man aged 35 to 55 in good health and CMV-seronegative. Each CDR3 is given with its conserved first and last residue. Each record gives: CDR3 protein, CDR3 DNA, J gene, D gene, V gene, clone size. D genes are given only for firm matches. The listing skips clone size in some rows; elsewhere it reads once, few, many or a size class.

CASSLQGASNQPQHF TGCGCCAGCAGTCTTCAGGGGGCCAGCAATCAGCCCCAGCATTTT TRBJ1-5 TRBD1 TRBV5-1 -
CSAEGGSLLMNTEAFF TGCAGCGCCGAGGGGGGGAGCCTCCTAATGAACACTGAAGCTTTCTTT TRBJ1-1 - TRBV29-1 -
CASSPGTATDTQYF TGTGCCAGCAGCCCCGGGACAGCGACAGATACGCAGTATTTT TRBJ2-3 TRBD1 TRBV5-4 -
CASSLALVATNEKLFF TGCGCCAGCAGCTTGGCCCTCGTAGCCACTAATGAAAAACTGTTTTTT TRBJ1-4 - TRBV5-1 -
CASSPSLWTALSGNTIYF TGTGCCAGCAGTCCCTCGTTGTGGACTGCTTTATCTGGAAACACCATATATTTT TRBJ1-3 - TRBV27 -
CASSHGTGGTNQPQHF TGTGCCAGCAGCCACGGGACAGGGGGCACAAATCAGCCCCAGCATTTT TRBJ1-5 TRBD1 TRBV5-4 -
CASSFSGGFGVSTDTQYF TGCGCCAGCAGCTTTAGCGGGGGTTTTGGGGTCTCCACAGATACGCAGTATTTT TRBJ2-3 TRBD2 TRBV5-1 once
CASSGAGSDGYTF TGTGCCAGCAGTGGGGCGGGCAGCGATGGCTACACCTTC TRBJ1-2 - TRBV6-1 -
CASSLSGTGEETQYF TGTGCCAGCAGTCTATCCGGGACAGGGGAAGAGACCCAGTACTTC TRBJ2-5 TRBD1 TRBV6-5 few
CASSLGGGGFTDTQYF TGTGCCAGCAGCTTAGGTGGAGGAGGATTCACAGATACGCAGTATTTT TRBJ2-3 - TRBV11-2 -
CASSLGPNYGYTF TGTGCCAGCTCACTGGGGCCTAACTATGGCTACACCTTC TRBJ1-2 - TRBV18 -
CAIAGSNYGYTF TGTGCCATCGCAGGGTCAAACTATGGCTACACCTTC TRBJ1-2 - TRBV10-3 few
CASSSNGILDGEKLFF TGTGCCAGCAGTTCTAATGGTATCCTAGACGGTGAAAAACTGTTTTTT TRBJ1-4 - TRBV28 -
CASSHPQGARITEAFF TGCGCCAGCAGCCACCCCCAGGGGGCGCGGATCACTGAAGCTTTCTTT TRBJ1-1 TRBD1 TRBV4-1 -
CAIPGVAQYF TGCGCCATCCCGGGGGTGGCCCAGTACTTC TRBJ2-5 - TRBV23-1 once
CASSWGHRENYGYTF TGTGCCAGCAGCTGGGGACACAGGGAAAACTATGGCTACACCTTC TRBJ1-2 - TRBV6-5 -
CASSLGQTGWHQPQHF TGTGCCAGCAGCTTGGGGCAGACAGGGTGGCATCAGCCCCAGCATTTT TRBJ1-5 TRBD1 TRBV5-8 -
CSVDRAETQYF TGCAGCGTAGACAGGGCAGAGACCCAGTACTTC TRBJ2-5 TRBD1 TRBV29-1 once